Below, 27 T cell receptor beta chains from the same sample are listed, as sequenced in a study of blood T cells in healthy people across ages. The use of a sample-barcoded 5' primer and a J-beta primer mix characterized a second PCR of roughly 7 to 12 cycles. TCRdb called the 5' RACE reads again in MiXCR, with one record for every CDR3 protein. This table holds 1.8 million or so distinct CDR3 sequences, roughly two fifths found once. The source material was blood. All receptors come from a human donor in good health.

For this clonotype: A much larger clonotype is one base distant, so this may be a read error. The chain carries TRBV12-3 or TRBV12-4 and TRBJ1-5, with no clear D. V was cut by 6 bases and J by 0 bases, with 9 bases left in between. The CDR3 loop spans 14 amino acids. The CDR3 coding sequence is TGTGCCAGCAGGCCAAATCTTAGCAATCAGCCCCAGCATTTT. Protein product: CASRPNLSNQPQHF.

This clonotype was detected only once. This chain joins TRBV14 and TRBJ1-1, with unresolved D. V gave up 4 bases and J gave up 8 bases, with 14 bases separating them. Germline assignment: CDR1 SGHDN and CDR2 FVKESK. The CDR3 is 13 amino acids. The CDR3 nucleotides are TGTGCCAGCAGCCCCCTGGGGATACCAGAAGCTTTCTTT. It encodes CASSPLGIPEAFF.

The chain has TRBV29-1 and TRBJ2-5, with D hard to call. From germline, CDR1 is SQVTM and CDR2 ANQGSEA. The CDR3 length is 13 residues. Trimming took 4 bases from V and 1 from J, leaving 10 bases between them. Written as DNA, the CDR3 is TGCAGCGTTGGTTGGGCAGGCCAAGAGACCCAGTACTTC. Its protein product is CSVGWAGQETQYF.

This clonotype has just a few counts. This sequence joins TRBV12-3 or TRBV12-4 and TRBJ2-5, with TRBD2 as a possible D gene (5 bases). The CDR3 spans 14 residues. Trimming shortened V by 5 bases and J by 5 bases, and 15 bases separated the two germline ends. CDR3 region: CASSQSAPGETQYF. CDR3 in DNA: TGTGCCAGCAGTCAAAGTGCCCCGGGGGAGACCCAGTACTTC.

The J gene is TRBJ2-3, the V gene TRBV7-2; D is unclear. Germline V CDR1 and CDR2: SGHTA, FQGNSA. The V and J ends lost 6 bases and 2 bases respectively, with 15 bases between them. The CDR3 covers 15 residues. CDR3 DNA sequence: TGTGCCAGCAGGAAAGGTATCCAACCCACAGATACGCAGTATTTT. Protein sequence: CASRKGIQPTDTQYF.

As concerns this clonotype: Germline and junction disagree at one end, which may indicate a read error. The V call is TRBV29-1, the J call TRBJ2-1; D is tentatively TRBD1 or TRBD2 (6 bases each). Germline values: CDR1 SQVTM, CDR2 ANQGSEA. The CDR3 length is 11 residues. The CDR3 nucleotides are TGTAGCGTCCAAAGGGGGGCTATGCAGTTCTTC. This encodes CSVQRGAMQFF.

CDR3: CASSRRNRDEAFF. The CDR3 DNA sequence: TGTGCCAGCAGCCGGAGGAACAGGGATGAAGCTTTCTTT. V and J are TRBV7-9 and TRBJ1-1; maybe TRBD1 (6 bases). Trimming left V 5 bases short and J 7 bases short, with 14 bases between. The germline CDR1 and CDR2 sequences are SEHNR and FQNEAQ (reference sequence). The CDR3 extends over 13 amino acids.

The chain joins TRBV7-2 to TRBJ2-2; D is perhaps TRBD1 (6 bases). V was shortened by 3 bases and J by 4 bases, with 12 bases between the two germline ends. Germline loops: CDR1 SGHTA, CDR2 FQGNSA. The CDR3 is made up of 15 amino acids. CDR3 sequence reads: CASSLLTGSTGELFF. CDR3 bases: TGTGCCAGCAGCTTGTTAACAGGGAGCACCGGGGAGCTGTTTTTT.

The J gene is TRBJ1-1, the V gene TRBV5-6; unclear D gene. This CDR3 region has 14 residues. In germline, CDR1 is SGHDT, CDR2 YYEEEE. V lost 0 bases, J lost 5 bases, and 11 bases lay in between. As DNA, the CDR3 is TGTGCCAGCAGCTTGGCCACTTGGGGTACTGAAGCTTTCTTT. This sequence encodes CASSLATWGTEAFF.

This chain links TRBV20-1 with TRBJ1-5; D remains ambiguous. V dropped 0 bases and J dropped 4 bases, with 13 bases sitting between them. CDR3 size: 15 residues. CDR1 and CDR2 from the germline V gene are DFQATT and SNEGSKA (reference sequence). The CDR3 coding sequence is TGCAGTGCTAGAGATCGGAGTGGGTCAAATCAGCCCCAGCATTTT. It is translated as CSARDRSGSNQPQHF.

This clonotype was counted only a few times. V usage is TRBV6-5 and J usage is TRBJ1-6; D perhaps matches TRBD1 (5 bases). The germline V gene has CDR1 MNHEY and CDR2 SVGAGI. V was pared by 6 bases and J by 10 bases, with 16 bases between. The CDR3 length is 14 residues. This CDR3 is CASRPGTPGSPLHF. The CDR3 DNA sequence: TGTGCCAGCAGACCCGGGACCCCGGGGTCACCCCTCCACTTT.

The sample holds a few counts of this clonotype. V gene TRBV20-1 combines with J gene TRBJ2-7; the D is unclear. The V and J ends lost 5 bases and 3 bases respectively, with 17 bases between them. CDR1 DFQATT and CDR2 SNEGSKA come from the germline V gene (reference sequence). The CDR3 sequence is 14 residues long. Here the CDR3 DNA reads TGCAGTGCTCCGCAATTCGGGCGACGCTACGAGCAGTACTTC. Translation gives CSAPQFGRRYEQYF.

The chain couples TRBV7-2 to TRBJ2-1; no clear D. Germline V gene sequence: CDR1 SGHTA, CDR2 FQGNSA. Trimming shortened V by 3 bases and J by 7 bases, and 13 bases separated the two germline ends. This CDR3 comprises 14 residues. The CDR3: CASSLDLLRNEQFF. The CDR3 DNA follows: TGTGCCAGCAGCTTGGACCTCCTGAGAAATGAGCAGTTCTTC.

The chain uses TRBV6-2 or TRBV6-3 and TRBJ1-5, with TRBD1 as a possible D gene (6 bases). V was pared by 0 bases and J by 2 bases, with 14 bases between. The CDR3 is 17 amino acids. CDR1 MNHEY and CDR2 SVGEGT come from the germline V gene. The CDR3 spells CASSYSRIKGGNQPQHF. The CDR3 DNA reads TGTGCCAGCAGTTACTCAAGAATTAAGGGGGGCAATCAGCCCCAGCATTTT.

This clonotype was recorded a few times. This chain uses TRBV20-1 with TRBJ2-5; D gene unclear. The CDR3 is 12 amino acids. Germline V gene lookup returns CDR1 DFQATT and CDR2 SNEGSKA (reference sequence). V was pared by 5 bases and J by 7 bases, with 14 bases between. Written as DNA, the CDR3 is TGCAGTGCTTCCAGAGGCAAGAGGACCCAGTACTTC. It encodes CSASRGKRTQYF.

CDR3 in amino acids: CASSYAPGNEQFF. CDR3 in DNA: TGTGCCAGCAGTTACGCGCCGGGCAATGAGCAGTTCTTC. This chain connects TRBV6-5 to TRBJ2-1; D remains ambiguous. The CDR3 spans 13 residues. Germline V gives CDR1 MNHEY, CDR2 SVGAGI. V lost 2 bases and J 6 bases, leaving 8 bases between the germline ends.

This clonotype was seen a handful of times. The chain combines TRBV20-1 with TRBJ1-2, with a weak D call TRBD1 (5 bases). The CDR3 length is 11 residues. Germline V CDR1 and CDR2: DFQATT, SNEGSKA (reference sequence). V was shortened by 3 bases and J by 8 bases, with 10 bases between the two germline ends. CDR3 DNA sequence: TGCAGTGCTAGGGGGGTGGGAGGCTACACCTTC. Its translation is CSARGVGGYTF.

The rearrangement joins TRBV7-6 to TRBJ2-3; 7 bases align to TRBD1. The last part of the DNA fits TRBJ1-5 better; the J call may be wrong. The CDR3 spans 17 residues. The V gene's germline CDR1 is SGHVS and CDR2 FNYEAQ. CDR3 bases: TGTGCCAGCAGCGGTATTACAAGGACAGGCCCGAGAGATACGCAGCATTTT. Translating gives CASSGITRTGPRDTQHF.

The V and J genes are TRBV9 and TRBJ1-1; TRBD1 might be the D (6 bases). The CDR3 has 16 residues. Germline loops: CDR1 SGDLS, CDR2 YYNGEE. V dropped 1 base and J dropped 0 bases, with 13 bases sitting between them. CDR3 nucleotide sequence: TGTGCCAGCAGCGTATCGAGGGGGGGAATGAACACTGAAGCTTTCTTT. Translating it yields CASSVSRGGMNTEAFF.

The V gene is TRBV6-6, the J gene TRBJ2-1; TRBD1 matches at 10 bases. The CDR3 has 15 amino acids. The germline V gene has CDR1 MNHNY and CDR2 SVGAGI (reference sequence). The V and J ends lost 5 bases and 8 bases, in that order; junction bases with no gene match: 9. This CDR3 reads CASSPGTGDYYEQFF. DNA for the CDR3: TGTGCCAGCAGTCCCGGGACAGGGGATTACTATGAGCAGTTCTTC.

This clonotype was seen more than once but under ten times. The chain is built from TRBV11-2 and TRBJ2-5; D call uncertain. The DNA end is a closer match to TRBJ2-7, so the J assignment may be wrong. Per the germline V gene, CDR1 is SGHAT and CDR2 is FQNNGV. CDR3 length equals 14 residues. CDR3: CASSSSTKPYEQYF. DNA of the CDR3: TGTGCCAGCAGCTCGTCGACGAAGCCATACGAGCAGTACTTC.

This clonotype is a singleton in its sample. V usage is TRBV21-1 and J usage is TRBJ2-5; the table's D call, TRBD2, has no DNA check behind it. TRBV21-1 is listed as a pseudogene. The CDR3 consists of 19 residues. The CDR3 loop is CASSKGRLAGGSSQETQYF. The CDR3 DNA sequence: TGTGCCAGCAGCAAAGGGCGACTAGCGGGGGGGAGCTCTCAAGAGACCCAGTACTTC.

The sample holds many counts of this clonotype. The rearrangement joins TRBV10-3 to TRBJ1-2; the D gene is possibly TRBD1 (5 bases). The CDR3 length is 14 residues. Trimming removed 4 bases at V and 5 bases at J, with 14 bases between. Germline-derived CDR1 and CDR2 are ENHRY and SYGVKD. The CDR3 DNA is TGTGCCATCAGTGCTCCAGGGCAGGGTTATGGCTACACCTTC. Translation: CAISAPGQGYGYTF.

The sample holds one count of this clonotype. The chain joins TRBV27 to TRBJ2-6; 10 nucleotides agree with TRBD1. Germline lookup yields CDR1 MNHEY and CDR2 SMNVEV (reference sequence). V shed 2 bases and J 1 base; nucleotides not matched to a gene: 11. The CDR3 has 20 residues. The CDR3 DNA is TGTGCCAGCAGTTTAGTTGGGGGGGGACAGGGGTATTCTGGGGCCAACGTCCTGACTTTC. Its translation is CASSLVGGGQGYSGANVLTF.

The V call is TRBV6-2 or TRBV6-3, the J call TRBJ2-3; tentatively, D is TRBD1 or TRBD2 (5 bases each). CDR1 and CDR2 from the germline V gene are MNHEY and SVGEGT. V lost 8 bases, J lost 3 bases, and 15 bases lay in between. CDR3 length: 14 residues. The CDR3 DNA reads TGTGCCAGCGGGACGGCGGAAACTACAGATACGCAGTATTTT. It codes for CASGTAETTDTQYF.

This chain joins TRBV6-5 and TRBJ2-1; maybe TRBD2 (5 bases). The CDR3 is made up of 12 amino acids. The ends were cut back, 6 bases at V and 8 bases at J, with 11 bases in the middle. Germline V gene data show CDR1 as MNHEY and CDR2 as SVGAGI. CDR3 sequence: CASSLKRDEQFF. The CDR3 DNA follows: TGTGCCAGCAGCCTTAAGAGGGATGAGCAGTTCTTC.

The chain recombines TRBV6-2 or TRBV6-3 with TRBJ2-7; maybe TRBD2 (5 bases). V dropped 11 bases and J dropped 3 bases, with 11 bases sitting between them. The CDR3 has 11 amino acids. CDR1 MNHEY and CDR2 SVGEGT come from the germline V gene. The DNA of the CDR3 is TGTGCCGCAGCGGAGAGCTACGAGCAGTACTTC. Translating it yields CAAAESYEQYF.